The sample holds a few counts of the clone carrying this TCR beta chain. The CDR3 spans 16 residues. The V and J ends lost 0 bases and 4 bases, in that order; junction bases with no gene match: 3. CDR1 MNHEY and CDR2 SMNVEV come from the germline V gene (reference sequence). Using its own MiXCR run on the RT-PCR reads, TCRdb lists one record per CDR3 protein. The data show about 960,000 distinct CDR3 sequences, over 15% seen once. This record comes from a study of patients and donors after allogeneic stem cell transplantation. The chain recombines TRBV27 with TRBJ2-2, with TRBD2 matching 9 bases. The sample was blood, either unsorted or a sorted T cell fraction (not recorded which). This receptor was obtained from a human donor who was either an allogeneic HSCT recipient or a stem cell or donor lymphocyte infusion donor (not recorded which). It is not recorded whose cells these are; they may come from a transplant donor. The CDR3 spells CASSLSRGGITGELFF. The CDR3 nucleotides read TGTGCCAGCAGTTTATCGCGGGGGGGGATCACCGGGGAGCTGTTTTTT.